A single sample gave rise to the 10 T cell receptor beta chains below, sequenced in a study of T cells in Graves' hyperthyroidism and ophthalmopathy. Using RNA transcripts as the source, TCR beta CDR3 regions were amplified. The HTBI set primed first-round TCR CDR3 RT-PCR. A single record per CDR3 protein comes from TCRdb applying MiXCR to the multiplex PCR reads. The top ten clones hold approximately 6.8% of a sample with approximately 700,000 distinct CDR3 sequences, just under 45% of them seen once. The sequencing input was peripheral blood or thyroid tissue (not recorded which). The source of these receptors is an adult man with Graves' disease, either hyperthyroidism or ophthalmopathy (not recorded which).

This clonotype is a singleton in its sample. A much bigger clone sits one base away, suggesting this may be a read error. The chain carries TRBV19 and TRBJ1-5; D remains ambiguous. The V gene lost 3 bases and the J gene lost 11 bases, with 17 bases spanning the gap. Per the germline V gene, CDR1 is LNHDA and CDR2 is SQIVND (reference sequence). This CDR3 comprises 14 residues. Written as DNA, the CDR3 is TGTGCCAGTAGTATGGGAATGGTAGGCAGTTCCCAGCATTTT. It translates to CASSMGMVGSSQHF.

This chain connects TRBV25-1 to TRBJ1-4, with D possibly being TRBD1 (6 bases). V was clipped by 5 bases and J by 4 bases, with 17 bases between them. This CDR3 is 16 amino acids long. CDR1 and CDR2 (germline): MGHDK, SYGVNS. The CDR3 DNA reads TGTGCCAGCAGTTACCACCCGGGACAAATTAATGAAAAACTGTTTTTT. This encodes CASSYHPGQINEKLFF. Filled out from reference TRBV25-1 and TRBJ1-4, the complete variable domain reads EADIYQTPRYLVIGTGKKITLECSQTMGHDKMYWYQQDPGMELHLIHYSYGVNSTEKGDLSSESTVSRIRTEHFPLTLESARPSHTSQYLCASSYHPGQINEKLFFGSGTQLSVL.

This clonotype was recorded at least ten times. This chain joins TRBV7-8 and TRBJ1-5; D is perhaps TRBD1 (6 bases). This CDR3 spans 14 amino acids. V gave up 6 bases and J gave up 4 bases, with 13 bases separating them. Germline V lookup: CDR1 SGHVS, CDR2 FQNEAQ. The CDR3 loop is CASSRDTVNQPQHF. The CDR3 bases are TGTGCCAGCAGTAGGGACACGGTTAATCAGCCCCAGCATTTT.

Note on this clonotype: The germline gene is not matched at one end of the junction; a read error may be the cause. The rearrangement joins TRBV20-1 to TRBJ2-5; possibly TRBD2 for D (6 bases). CDR3 size: 16 residues. The V gene's germline CDR1 is DFQATT and CDR2 SNEGSKA (reference sequence). CDR3 region: CSANSGEAENHETQYF. CDR3 bases: TGCAGTGCTAATTCGGGGGAAGCGGAGAACCATGAGACCCAGTACTTC.

There are many counts of this clonotype. V and J are TRBV10-3 and TRBJ1-1; D gene uncertain. V lost 6 bases to trimming and J lost 1 base, with 15 bases between them. Germline V CDR1 and CDR2: ENHRY, SYGVKD. This CDR3 has 15 residues. The CDR3 coding sequence is TGTGCCATCAGCCAGACCAAGTCTCAGAACACTGAAGCTTTCTTT. Protein product: CAISQTKSQNTEAFF.

V and J are TRBV10-3 and TRBJ1-5; the D gene is possibly TRBD1 (6 bases). V was clipped by 3 bases and J by 1 base, with 10 bases between them. This CDR3 is 15 amino acids long. Per the germline V gene, CDR1 is ENHRY and CDR2 is SYGVKD. CDR3: CAISEGQTSNQPQHF. In DNA form, the CDR3 reads TGTGCCATCAGTGAAGGACAGACCAGCAATCAGCCCCAGCATTTT.

V is TRBV20-1 and J is TRBJ2-2; D may match TRBD1 or TRBD2 (6 bases each). The CDR3 consists of 13 residues. Germline CDR1 DFQATT, CDR2 SNEGSKA (reference sequence). Trimming stripped 6 bases from V and 7 bases from J, with 15 bases between. DNA for the CDR3: TGCAGTGCGGAGGGGGTTCCCATCGGGGAGCTGTTTTTT. Amino acids: CSAEGVPIGELFF.

This clonotype was observed a few times. The chain links TRBV20-1 to TRBJ2-7; unclear D gene. Between the trimmed V and J ends, which lost 2 bases and 2 bases, there was a span of 7 bases. This CDR3 comprises 12 residues. Germline V lookup: CDR1 DFQATT, CDR2 SNEGSKA (reference sequence). CDR3 nucleotide sequence: TGCAGTGCTAGAAAGCTAGCCTACGAGCAGTACTTC. It yields the protein CSARKLAYEQYF.

V gene TRBV20-1 combines with J gene TRBJ1-6; TRBD1 aligns across 10 bases. With V trimmed by 6 bases and J by 7 bases, 6 bases remained unmatched. Per the germline V gene, CDR1 is DFQATT and CDR2 is SNEGSKA (reference sequence). The CDR3 loop spans 14 amino acids. The CDR3 DNA reads TGCAGTGCGGACCGGGACAGGGGAAATTCACCCCTCCACTTT. It specifies CSADRDRGNSPLHF.

The rearrangement joins TRBV7-4 to TRBJ2-5, with D unclear. The V end lost 6 bases, the J end lost 3 bases, and 17 bases lay between the germline ends. In germline, CDR1 is SGHVT, CDR2 SQSDAQ. CDR3 size: 15 residues. The CDR3 spells CASSVDLRAEETQYF. As DNA, the CDR3 is TGTGCCAGCAGTGTAGATTTACGGGCGGAAGAGACCCAGTACTTC.